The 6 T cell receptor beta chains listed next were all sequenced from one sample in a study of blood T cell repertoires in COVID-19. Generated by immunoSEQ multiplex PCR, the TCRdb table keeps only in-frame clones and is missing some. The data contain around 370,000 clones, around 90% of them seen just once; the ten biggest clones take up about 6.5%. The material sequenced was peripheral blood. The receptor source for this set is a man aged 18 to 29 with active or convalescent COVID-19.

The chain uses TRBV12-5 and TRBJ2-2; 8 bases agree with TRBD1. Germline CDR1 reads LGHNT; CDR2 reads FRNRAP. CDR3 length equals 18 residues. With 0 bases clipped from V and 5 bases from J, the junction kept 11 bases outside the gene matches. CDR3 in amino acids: CASGLVHRQGALTGELFF. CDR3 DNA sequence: TGTGCTAGTGGTTTGGTACATCGGCAGGGGGCGTTAACCGGGGAGCTGTTTTTT.

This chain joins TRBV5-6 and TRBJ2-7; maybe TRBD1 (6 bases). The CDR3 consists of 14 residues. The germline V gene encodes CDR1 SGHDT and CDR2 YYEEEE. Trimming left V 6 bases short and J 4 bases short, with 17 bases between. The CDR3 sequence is CASTPRDNRYEQYF. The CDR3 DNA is TGTGCCAGCACACCCCGGGACAACAGGTACGAGCAGTACTTC.

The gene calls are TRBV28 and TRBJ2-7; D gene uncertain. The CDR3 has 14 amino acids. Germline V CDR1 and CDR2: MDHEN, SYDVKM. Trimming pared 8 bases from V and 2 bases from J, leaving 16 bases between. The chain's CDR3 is CASLKGRPPYEQYF. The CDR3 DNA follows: TGTGCCAGCTTAAAAGGCAGGCCCCCCTACGAGCAGTACTTC.

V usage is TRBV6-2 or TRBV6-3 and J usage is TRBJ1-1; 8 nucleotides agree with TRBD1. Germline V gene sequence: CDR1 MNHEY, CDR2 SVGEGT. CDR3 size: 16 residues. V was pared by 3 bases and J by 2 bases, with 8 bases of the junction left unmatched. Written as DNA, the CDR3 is TGTGCCAGCAGTTATTACCAGGGGGCATTCAACACTGAAGCTTTCTTT. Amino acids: CASSYYQGAFNTEAFF.

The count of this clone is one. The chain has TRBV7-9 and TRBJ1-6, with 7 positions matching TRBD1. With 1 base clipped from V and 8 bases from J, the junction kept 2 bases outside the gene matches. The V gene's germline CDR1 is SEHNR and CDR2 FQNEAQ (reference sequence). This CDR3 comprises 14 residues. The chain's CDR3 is CASSLDRGDSPLHF. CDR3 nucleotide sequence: TGTGCCAGCAGCTTAGACAGGGGTGATTCACCCCTCCACTTT.

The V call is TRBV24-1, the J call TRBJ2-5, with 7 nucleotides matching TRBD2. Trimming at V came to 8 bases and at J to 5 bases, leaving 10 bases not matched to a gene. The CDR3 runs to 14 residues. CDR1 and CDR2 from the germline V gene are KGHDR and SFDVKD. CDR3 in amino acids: CATTEGGPGETQYF. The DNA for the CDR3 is TGTGCCACCACCGAGGGAGGGCCGGGGGAGACCCAGTACTTC.